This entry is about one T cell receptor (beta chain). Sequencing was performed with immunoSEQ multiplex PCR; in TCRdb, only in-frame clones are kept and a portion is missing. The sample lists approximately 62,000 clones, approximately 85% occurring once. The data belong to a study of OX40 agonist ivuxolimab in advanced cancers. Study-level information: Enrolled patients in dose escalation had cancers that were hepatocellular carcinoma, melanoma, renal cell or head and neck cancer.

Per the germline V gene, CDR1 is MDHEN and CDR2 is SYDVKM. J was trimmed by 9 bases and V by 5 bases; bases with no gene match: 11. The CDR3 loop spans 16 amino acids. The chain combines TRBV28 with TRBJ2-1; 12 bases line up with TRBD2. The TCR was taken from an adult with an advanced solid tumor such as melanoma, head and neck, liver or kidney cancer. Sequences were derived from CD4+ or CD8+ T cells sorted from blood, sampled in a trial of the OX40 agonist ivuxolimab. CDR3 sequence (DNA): TGTGCCAGCAGTGCAAAATCTAGCGGGAGGGTCGGTGAGCAGTTCTTC. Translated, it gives CASSAKSSGRVGEQFF.